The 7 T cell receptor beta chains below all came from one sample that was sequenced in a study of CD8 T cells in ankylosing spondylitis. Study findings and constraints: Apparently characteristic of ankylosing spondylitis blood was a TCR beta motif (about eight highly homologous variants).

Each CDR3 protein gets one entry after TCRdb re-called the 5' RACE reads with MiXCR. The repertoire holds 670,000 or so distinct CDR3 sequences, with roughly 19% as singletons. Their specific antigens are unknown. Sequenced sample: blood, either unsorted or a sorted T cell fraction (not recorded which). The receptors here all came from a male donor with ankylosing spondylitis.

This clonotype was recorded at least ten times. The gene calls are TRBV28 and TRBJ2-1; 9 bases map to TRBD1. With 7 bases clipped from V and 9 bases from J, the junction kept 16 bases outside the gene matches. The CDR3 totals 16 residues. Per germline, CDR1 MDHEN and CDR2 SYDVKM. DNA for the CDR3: TGTGCCAGCACCTCTGCGGGTTTATTGGGACAGGGTGAGCAGTTCTTC. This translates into CASTSAGLLGQGEQFF.

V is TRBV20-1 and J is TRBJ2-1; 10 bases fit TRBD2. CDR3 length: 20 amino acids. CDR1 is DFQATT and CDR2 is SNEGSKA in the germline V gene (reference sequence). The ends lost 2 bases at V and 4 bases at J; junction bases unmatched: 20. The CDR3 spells CSARSTGTSAVRGWYNEQFF. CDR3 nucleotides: TGCAGTGCTAGAAGTACCGGGACTAGCGCGGTACGGGGGTGGTACAATGAGCAGTTCTTC.

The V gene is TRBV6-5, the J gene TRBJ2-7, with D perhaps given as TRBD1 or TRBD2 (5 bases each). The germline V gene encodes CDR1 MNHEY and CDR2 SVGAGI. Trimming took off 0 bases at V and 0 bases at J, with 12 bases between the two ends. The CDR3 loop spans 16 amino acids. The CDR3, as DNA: TGTGCCAGCAGTTACTCTGGGACGGGTAGCTCCTACGAGCAGTACTTC. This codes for CASSYSGTGSSYEQYF.

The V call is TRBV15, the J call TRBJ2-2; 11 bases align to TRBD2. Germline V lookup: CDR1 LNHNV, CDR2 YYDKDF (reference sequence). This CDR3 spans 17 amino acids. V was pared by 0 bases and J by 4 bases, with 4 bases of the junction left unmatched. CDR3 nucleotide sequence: TGTGCCACCAGCAGAGATGAGGGACTAGCGGTCACCGGGGAGCTGTTTTTT. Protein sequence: CATSRDEGLAVTGELFF. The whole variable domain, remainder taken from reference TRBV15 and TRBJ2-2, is DAMVIQNPRYQVTQFGKPVTLSCSQTLNHNVMYWYQQKSSQAPKLLFHYYDKDFNNEADTPDNFQSRRPNTSFCFLDIRSPGLGDTAMYLCATSRDEGLAVTGELFFGEGSRLTVL.

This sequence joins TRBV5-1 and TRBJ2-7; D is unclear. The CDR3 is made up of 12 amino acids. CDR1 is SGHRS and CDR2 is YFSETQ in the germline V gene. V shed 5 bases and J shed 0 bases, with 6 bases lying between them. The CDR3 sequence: CASRENSYEQYF. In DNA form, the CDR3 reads TGCGCCAGCAGGGAGAACTCCTACGAGCAGTACTTC. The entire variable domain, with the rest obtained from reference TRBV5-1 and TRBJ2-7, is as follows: KAGVTQTPRYLIKTRGQQVTLSCSPISGHRSVSWYQQTPGQGLQFLFEYFSETQRNKGNFPGRFSGRQFSNSRSEMNVSTLELGDSALYLCASRENSYEQYFGPGTRLTVT.

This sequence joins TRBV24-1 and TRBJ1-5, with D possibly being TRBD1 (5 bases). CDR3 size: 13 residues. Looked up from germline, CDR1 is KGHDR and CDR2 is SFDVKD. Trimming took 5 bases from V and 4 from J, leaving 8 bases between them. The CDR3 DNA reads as TGTGCCACCAGTGCCTGGGGGAATCAGCCCCAGCATTTT. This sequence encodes CATSAWGNQPQHF.

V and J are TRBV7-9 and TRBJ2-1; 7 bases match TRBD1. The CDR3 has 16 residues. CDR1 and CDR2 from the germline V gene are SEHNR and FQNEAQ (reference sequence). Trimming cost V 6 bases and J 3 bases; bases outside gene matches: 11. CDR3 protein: CASSWNRGGVYNEQFF. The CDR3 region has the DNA TGTGCCAGCAGTTGGAACAGGGGCGGTGTCTACAATGAGCAGTTCTTC.